This T cell receptor beta chain came from a study of shared clonotypes between healthy human individuals. Study background: Each donor's CD8 memory used one plate, CD8 naive two, each CD4 subset three.

Germline-derived CDR1 and CDR2 are MRHNA and SNTAGT. This CDR3 region has 13 residues. V was pared by 5 bases and J by 2 bases, with 7 bases between. The method was immunoSEQ multiplex PCR; TCRdb's version includes in-frame clones alone and lacks a portion of them. This repertoire shows 740,000 or so clones, around four fifths found once; its top ten account for around 2%. The CD4+ fraction was divided into a CD45RA+ naive subset and a CD45RA-negative memory subset. The chain carries TRBV6-4 and TRBJ2-1, with D unclear. The sequencing input was memory CD4+ T cells sorted from blood. Subset in this sample: CD45RA-negative fraction. This TCR derives from a woman aged 30 to 39 in good health. Here the CDR3 reads CASSSQTYNEQFF. CDR3 in DNA: TGTGCCAGCAGTTCGCAGACCTACAATGAGCAGTTCTTC.